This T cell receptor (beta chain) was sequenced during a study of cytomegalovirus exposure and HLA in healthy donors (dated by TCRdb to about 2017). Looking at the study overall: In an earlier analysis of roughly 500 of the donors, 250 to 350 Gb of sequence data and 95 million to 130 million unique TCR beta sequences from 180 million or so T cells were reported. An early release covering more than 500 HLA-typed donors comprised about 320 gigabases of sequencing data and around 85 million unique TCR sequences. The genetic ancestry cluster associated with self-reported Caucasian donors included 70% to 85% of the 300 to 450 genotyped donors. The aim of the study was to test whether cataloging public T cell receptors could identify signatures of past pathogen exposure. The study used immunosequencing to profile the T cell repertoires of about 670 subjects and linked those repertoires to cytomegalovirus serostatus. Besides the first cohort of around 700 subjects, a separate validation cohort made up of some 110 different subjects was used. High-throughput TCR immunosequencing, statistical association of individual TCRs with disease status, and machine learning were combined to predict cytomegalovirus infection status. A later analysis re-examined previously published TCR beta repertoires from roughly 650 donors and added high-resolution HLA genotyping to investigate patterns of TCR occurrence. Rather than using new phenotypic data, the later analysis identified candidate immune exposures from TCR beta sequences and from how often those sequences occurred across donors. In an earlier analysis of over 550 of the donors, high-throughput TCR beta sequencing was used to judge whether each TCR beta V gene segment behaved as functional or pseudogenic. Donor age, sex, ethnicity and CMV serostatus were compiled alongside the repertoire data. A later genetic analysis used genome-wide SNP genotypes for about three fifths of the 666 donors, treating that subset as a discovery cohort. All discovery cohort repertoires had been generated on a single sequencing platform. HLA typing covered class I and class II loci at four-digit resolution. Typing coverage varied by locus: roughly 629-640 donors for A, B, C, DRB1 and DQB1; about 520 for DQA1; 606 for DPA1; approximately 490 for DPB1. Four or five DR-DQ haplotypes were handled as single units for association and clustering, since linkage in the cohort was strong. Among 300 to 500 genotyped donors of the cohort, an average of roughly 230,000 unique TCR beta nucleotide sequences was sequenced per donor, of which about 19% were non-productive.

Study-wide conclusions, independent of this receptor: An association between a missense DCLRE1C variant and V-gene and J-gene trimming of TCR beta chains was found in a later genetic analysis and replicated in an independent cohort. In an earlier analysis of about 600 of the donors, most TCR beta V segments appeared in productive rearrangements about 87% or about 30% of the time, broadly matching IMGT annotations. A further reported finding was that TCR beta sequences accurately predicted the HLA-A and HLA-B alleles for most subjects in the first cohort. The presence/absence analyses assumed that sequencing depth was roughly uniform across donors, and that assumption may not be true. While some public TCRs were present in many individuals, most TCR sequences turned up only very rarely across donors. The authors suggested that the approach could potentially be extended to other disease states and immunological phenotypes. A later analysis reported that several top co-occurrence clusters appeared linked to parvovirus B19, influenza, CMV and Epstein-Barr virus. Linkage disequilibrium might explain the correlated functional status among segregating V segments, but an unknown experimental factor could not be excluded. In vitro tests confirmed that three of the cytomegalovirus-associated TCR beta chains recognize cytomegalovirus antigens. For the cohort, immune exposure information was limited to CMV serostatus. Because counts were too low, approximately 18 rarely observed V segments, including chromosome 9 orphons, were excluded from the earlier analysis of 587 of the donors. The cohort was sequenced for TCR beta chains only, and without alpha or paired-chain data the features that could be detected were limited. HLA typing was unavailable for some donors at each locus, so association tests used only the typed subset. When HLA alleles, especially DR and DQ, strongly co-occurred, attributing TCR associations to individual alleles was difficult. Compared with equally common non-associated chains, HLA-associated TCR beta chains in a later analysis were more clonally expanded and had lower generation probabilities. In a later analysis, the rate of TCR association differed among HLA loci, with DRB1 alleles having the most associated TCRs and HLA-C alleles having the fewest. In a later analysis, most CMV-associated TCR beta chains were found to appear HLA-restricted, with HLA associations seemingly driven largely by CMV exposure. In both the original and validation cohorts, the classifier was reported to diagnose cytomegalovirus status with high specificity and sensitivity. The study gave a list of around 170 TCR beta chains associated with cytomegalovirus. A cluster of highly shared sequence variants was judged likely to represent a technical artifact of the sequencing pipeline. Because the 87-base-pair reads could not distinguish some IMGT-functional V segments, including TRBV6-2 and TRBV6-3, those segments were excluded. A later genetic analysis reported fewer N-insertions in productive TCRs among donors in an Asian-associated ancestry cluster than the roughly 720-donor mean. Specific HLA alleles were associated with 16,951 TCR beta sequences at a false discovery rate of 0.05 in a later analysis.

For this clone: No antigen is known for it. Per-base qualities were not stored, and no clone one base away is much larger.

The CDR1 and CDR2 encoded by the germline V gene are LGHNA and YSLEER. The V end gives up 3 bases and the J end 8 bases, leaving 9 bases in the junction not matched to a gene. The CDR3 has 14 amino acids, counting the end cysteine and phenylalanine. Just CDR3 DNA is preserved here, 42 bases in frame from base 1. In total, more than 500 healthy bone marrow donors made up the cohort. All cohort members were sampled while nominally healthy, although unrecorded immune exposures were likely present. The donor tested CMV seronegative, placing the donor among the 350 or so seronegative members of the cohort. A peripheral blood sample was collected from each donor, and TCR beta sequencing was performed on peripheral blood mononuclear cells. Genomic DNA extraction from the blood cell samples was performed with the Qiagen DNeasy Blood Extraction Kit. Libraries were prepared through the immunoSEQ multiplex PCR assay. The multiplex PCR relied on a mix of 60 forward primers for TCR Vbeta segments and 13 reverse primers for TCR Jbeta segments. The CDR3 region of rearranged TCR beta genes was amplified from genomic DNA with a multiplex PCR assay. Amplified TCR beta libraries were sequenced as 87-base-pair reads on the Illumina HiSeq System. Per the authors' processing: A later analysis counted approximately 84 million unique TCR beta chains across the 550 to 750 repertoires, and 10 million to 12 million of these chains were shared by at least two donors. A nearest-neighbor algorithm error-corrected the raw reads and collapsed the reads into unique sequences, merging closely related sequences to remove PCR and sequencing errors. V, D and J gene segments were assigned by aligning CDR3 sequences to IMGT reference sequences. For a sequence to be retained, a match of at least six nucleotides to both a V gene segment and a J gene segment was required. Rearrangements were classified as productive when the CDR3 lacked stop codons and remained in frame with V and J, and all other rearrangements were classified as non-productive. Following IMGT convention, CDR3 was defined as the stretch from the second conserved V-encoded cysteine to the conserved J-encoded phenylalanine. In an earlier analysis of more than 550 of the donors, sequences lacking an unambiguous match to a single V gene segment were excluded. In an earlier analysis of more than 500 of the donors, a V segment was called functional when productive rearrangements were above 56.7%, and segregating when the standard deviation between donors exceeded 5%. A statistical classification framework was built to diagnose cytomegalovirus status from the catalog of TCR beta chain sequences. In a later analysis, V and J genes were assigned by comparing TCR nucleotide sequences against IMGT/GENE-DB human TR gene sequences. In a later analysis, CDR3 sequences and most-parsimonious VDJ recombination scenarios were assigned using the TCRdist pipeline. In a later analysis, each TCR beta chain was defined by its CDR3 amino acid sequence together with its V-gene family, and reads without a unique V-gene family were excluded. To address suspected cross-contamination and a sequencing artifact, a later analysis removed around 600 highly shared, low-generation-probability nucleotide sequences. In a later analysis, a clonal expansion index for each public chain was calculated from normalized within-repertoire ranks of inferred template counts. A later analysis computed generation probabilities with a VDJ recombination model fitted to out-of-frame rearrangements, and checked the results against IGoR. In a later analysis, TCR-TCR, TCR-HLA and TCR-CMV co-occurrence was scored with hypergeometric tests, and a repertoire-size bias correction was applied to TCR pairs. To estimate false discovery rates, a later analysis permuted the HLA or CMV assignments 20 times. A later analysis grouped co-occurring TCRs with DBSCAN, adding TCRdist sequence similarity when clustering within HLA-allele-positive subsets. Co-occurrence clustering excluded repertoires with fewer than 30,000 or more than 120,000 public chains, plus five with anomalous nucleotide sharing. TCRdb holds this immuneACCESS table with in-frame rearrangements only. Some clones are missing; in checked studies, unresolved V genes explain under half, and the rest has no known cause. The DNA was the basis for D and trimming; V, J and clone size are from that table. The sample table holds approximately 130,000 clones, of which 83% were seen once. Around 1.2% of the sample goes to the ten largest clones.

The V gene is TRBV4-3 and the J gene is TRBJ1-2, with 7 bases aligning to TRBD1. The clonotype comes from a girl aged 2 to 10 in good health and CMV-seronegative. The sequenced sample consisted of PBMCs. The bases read TGCGCCAGCAGCCAGGAAGACAGGGTACGGGGCTACACCTTC. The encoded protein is CASSQEDRVRGYTF.